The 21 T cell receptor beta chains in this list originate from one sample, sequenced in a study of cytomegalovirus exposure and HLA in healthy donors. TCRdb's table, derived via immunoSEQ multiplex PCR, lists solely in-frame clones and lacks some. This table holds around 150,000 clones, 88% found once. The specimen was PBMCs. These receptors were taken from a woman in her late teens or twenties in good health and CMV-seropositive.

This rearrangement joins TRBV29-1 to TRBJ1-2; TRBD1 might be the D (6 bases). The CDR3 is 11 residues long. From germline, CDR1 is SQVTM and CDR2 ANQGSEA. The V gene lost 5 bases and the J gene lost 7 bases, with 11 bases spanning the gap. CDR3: CSVRTVPGYTF. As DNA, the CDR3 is TGCAGCGTTAGGACAGTACCTGGCTACACCTTC.

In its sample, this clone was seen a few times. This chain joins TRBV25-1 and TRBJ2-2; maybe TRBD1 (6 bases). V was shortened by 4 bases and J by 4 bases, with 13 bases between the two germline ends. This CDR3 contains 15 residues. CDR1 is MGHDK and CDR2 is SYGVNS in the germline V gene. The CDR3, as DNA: TGTGCCAGCAGTGCCCTTGACAGGTCCACCGGGGAGCTGTTTTTT. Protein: CASSALDRSTGELFF.

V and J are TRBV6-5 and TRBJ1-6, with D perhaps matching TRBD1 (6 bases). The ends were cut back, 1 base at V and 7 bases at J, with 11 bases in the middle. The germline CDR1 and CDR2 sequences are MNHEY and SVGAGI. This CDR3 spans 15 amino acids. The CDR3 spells CASSYLQGSNSPLHF. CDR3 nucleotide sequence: TGTGCCAGCAGTTACTTACAGGGAAGCAATTCACCCCTCCACTTT.

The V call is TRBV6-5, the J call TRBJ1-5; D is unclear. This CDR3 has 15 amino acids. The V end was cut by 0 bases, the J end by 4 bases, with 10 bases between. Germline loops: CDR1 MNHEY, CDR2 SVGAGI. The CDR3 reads CASSYSWERNQPQHF. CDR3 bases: TGTGCCAGCAGTTACTCCTGGGAGCGGAATCAGCCCCAGCATTTT.

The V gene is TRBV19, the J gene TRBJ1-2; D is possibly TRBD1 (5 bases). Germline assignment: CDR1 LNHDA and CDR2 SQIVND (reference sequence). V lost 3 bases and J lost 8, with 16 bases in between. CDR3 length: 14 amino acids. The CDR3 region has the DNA TGTGCCAGTAGTATCGAACCCAGGGTCATAGGCTACACCTTC. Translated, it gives CASSIEPRVIGYTF.

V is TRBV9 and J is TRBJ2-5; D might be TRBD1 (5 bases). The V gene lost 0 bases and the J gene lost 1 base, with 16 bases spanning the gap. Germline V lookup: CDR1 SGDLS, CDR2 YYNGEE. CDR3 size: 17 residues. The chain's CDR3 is CASSVAPRIGAQETQYF. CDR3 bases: TGTGCCAGCAGCGTAGCCCCCAGGATAGGGGCCCAAGAGACCCAGTACTTC.

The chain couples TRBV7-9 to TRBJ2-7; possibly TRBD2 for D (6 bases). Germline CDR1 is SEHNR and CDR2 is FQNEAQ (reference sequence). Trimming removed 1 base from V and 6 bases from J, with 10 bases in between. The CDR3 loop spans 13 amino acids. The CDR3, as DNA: TGTGCCAGCAGCTTAGGGGAGGTAGGCGAGCAGTACTTC. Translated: CASSLGEVGEQYF.

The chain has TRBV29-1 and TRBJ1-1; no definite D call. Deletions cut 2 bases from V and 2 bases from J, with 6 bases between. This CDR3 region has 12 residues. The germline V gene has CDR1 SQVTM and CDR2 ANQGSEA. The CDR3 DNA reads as TGCAGCGTTGAACCGGGTAACACTGAAGCTTTCTTT. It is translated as CSVEPGNTEAFF.

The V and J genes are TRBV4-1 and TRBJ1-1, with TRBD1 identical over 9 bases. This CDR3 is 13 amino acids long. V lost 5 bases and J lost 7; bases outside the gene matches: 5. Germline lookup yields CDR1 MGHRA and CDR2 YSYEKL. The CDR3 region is CASSGPGQGEAFF. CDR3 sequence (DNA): TGCGCCAGCAGCGGACCGGGACAGGGTGAAGCTTTCTTT.

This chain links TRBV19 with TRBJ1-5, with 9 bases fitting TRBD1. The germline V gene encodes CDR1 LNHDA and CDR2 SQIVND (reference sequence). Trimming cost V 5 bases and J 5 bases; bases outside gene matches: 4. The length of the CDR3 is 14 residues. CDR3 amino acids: CASSADRGYQPQHF. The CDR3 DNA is TGTGCCAGTAGTGCGGACAGGGGATATCAGCCCCAGCATTTT. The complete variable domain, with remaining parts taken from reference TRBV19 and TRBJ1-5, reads DGGITQSPKYLFRKEGQNVTLSCEQNLNHDAMYWYRQDPGQGLRLIYYSQIVNDFQKGDIAEGYSVSREKKESFPLTVTSAQKNPTAFYLCASSADRGYQPQHFGDGTRLSIL.

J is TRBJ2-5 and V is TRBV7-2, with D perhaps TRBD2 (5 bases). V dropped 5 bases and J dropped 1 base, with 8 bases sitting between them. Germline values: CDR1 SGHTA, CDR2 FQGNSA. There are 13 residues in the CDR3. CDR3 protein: CASSRGPQETQYF. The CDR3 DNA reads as TGTGCCAGCAGCCGCGGGCCCCAAGAGACCCAGTACTTC.

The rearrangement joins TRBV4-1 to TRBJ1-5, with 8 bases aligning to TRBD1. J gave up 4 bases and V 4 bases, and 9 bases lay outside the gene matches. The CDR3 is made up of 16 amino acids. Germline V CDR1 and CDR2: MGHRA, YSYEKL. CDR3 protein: CASSPLETGANQPQHF. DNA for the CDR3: TGCGCCAGCAGCCCACTAGAGACAGGGGCGAATCAGCCCCAGCATTTT.

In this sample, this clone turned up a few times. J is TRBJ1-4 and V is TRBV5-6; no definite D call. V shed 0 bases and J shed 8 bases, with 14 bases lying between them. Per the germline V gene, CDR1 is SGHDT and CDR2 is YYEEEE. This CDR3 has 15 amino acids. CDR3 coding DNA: TGTGCCAGCAGCTTGGTTGGGAGCTGGGAGGAAAAACTGTTTTTT. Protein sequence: CASSLVGSWEEKLFF.

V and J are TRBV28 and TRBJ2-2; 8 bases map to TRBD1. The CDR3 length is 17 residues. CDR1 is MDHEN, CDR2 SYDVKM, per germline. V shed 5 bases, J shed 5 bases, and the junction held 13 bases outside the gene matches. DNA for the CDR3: TGTGCCAGCAGTCCACATATAGGCAGGGGGCGAACCGGGGAGCTGTTTTTT. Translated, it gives CASSPHIGRGRTGELFF.

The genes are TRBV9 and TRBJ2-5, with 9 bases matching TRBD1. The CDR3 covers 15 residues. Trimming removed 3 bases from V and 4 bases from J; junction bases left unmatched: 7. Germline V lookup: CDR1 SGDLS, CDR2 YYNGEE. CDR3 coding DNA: TGTGCCAGCAGCGCAAAACAGGGGGCAAGAGAGACCCAGTACTTC. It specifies CASSAKQGARETQYF.

CDR3 sequence (DNA): TGTGCCAGCAGCGAGACAGCAACTAATGAAAAACTGTTTTTT. Its protein product is CASSETATNEKLFF. The gene calls are TRBV28 and TRBJ1-4, with D possibly matching TRBD1 (5 bases). The CDR3 is 14 amino acids. V was cut by 6 bases and J by 0 bases, with 8 bases left in between. Germline CDR1 is MDHEN and CDR2 is SYDVKM.

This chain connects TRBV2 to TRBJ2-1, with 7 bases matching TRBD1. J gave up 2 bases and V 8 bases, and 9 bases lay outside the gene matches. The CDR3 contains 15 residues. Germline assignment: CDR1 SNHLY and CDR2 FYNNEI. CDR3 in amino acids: CASRRGTIPYNEQFF. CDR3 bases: TGTGCCAGCCGCAGGGGGACGATCCCCTACAATGAGCAGTTCTTC.

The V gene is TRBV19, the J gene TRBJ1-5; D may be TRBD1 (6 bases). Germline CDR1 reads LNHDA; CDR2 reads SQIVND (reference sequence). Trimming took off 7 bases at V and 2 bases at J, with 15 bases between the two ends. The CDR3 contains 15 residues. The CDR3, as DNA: TGTGCCAGTAACCTACAGGGTACCGGCAATCAGCCCCAGCATTTT. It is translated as CASNLQGTGNQPQHF. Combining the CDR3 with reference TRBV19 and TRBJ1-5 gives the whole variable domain DGGITQSPKYLFRKEGQNVTLSCEQNLNHDAMYWYRQDPGQGLRLIYYSQIVNDFQKGDIAEGYSVSREKKESFPLTVTSAQKNPTAFYLCASNLQGTGNQPQHFGDGTRLSIL.

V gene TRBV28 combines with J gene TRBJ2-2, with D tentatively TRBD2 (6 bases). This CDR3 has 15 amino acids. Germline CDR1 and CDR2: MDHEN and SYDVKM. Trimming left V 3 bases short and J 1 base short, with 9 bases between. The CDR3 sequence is CASSLGGENTGELFF. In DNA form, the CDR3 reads TGTGCCAGCAGTTTGGGGGGAGAGAACACCGGGGAGCTGTTTTTT.

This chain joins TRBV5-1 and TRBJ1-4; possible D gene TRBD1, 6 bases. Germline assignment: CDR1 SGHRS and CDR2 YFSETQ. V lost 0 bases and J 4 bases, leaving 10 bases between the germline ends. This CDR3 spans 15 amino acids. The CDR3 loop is CASSLGAQGNEKLFF. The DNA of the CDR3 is TGCGCCAGCAGCTTGGGGGCACAGGGTAATGAAAAACTGTTTTTT.

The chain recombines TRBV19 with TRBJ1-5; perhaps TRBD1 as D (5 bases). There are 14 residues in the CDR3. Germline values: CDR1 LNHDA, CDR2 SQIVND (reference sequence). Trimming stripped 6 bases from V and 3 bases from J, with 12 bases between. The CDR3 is CASRSDTINQPQHF. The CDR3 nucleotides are TGTGCCAGTAGATCGGACACAATCAATCAGCCCCAGCATTTT.